This entry concerns a single TCR beta chain. In the source study's methods: Reference gene primers were amplified, and this amplification served to estimate nucleated cell counts. The assay was immunoSEQ multiplex PCR, and TCRdb's table has in-frame clones only and misses some. V and J calls plus clone size are reproduced from that table; the DNA served to infer D and trimming. The table has 65,000 to 75,000 clones, 70% to 90% seen once. The CDR3 length is 18 residues. Trimming left V 3 bases short and J 2 bases short, with 20 bases between. Germline-derived CDR1 and CDR2 are LGHNA and YNFKEQ. The data belong to a study of blood T cell repertoires in COVID-19. Study background: Sites in the United States, Italy and Spain provided acute and convalescent COVID-19 samples. The cDNA or gDNA used as material had been derived from T cells, B-cell-depleted T cells, or PBMCs.

The chain joins TRBV4-2 to TRBJ2-1, with D unresolved. The sequence was obtained from a man aged 50 to 60 with active COVID-19. The sequenced material came from peripheral blood. CDR3 DNA: TGTGCCAGCAGCCAGCCCCAGAACCCTAGTGGTCCCTACAATGAGCAGTTCTTC. Amino acids: CASSQPQNPSGPYNEQFF.